The rows below give T cell receptor beta chains drawn from one sample of a study of T cell responses to AZD1222 COVID-19 vaccine. Profiling relied on immunoSEQ multiplex PCR, and the TCRdb table lists in-frame clones only, not all of them. The sample carries approximately 84,000 clones, approximately 85% recorded once. The specimen was peripheral blood, collected 28 days after the second AZD1222 dose. The receptors come from an adult who received the AZD1222 COVID-19 vaccine. Both conserved end residues are part of each CDR3. The order of the fields is V gene, D gene, clone size, J gene, CDR3 protein, CDR3 DNA. The D gene is left open where the match is weak. Where a row states a size, it is once, few, many or the class of an expanded clone; other rows omit it.

TRBV9	NA	NA	TRBJ2-1	CASSVEGVYNEQFF	TGTGCCAGCAGCGTAGAGGGGGTCTACAATGAGCAGTTCTTC
TRBV3-1/TRBV3-2	TRBD1	NA	TRBJ1-2	CASSRAGGQGPFWYGYTF	TGTGCCAGCAGCCGAGCAGGGGGACAGGGGCCTTTTTGGTATGGCTACACCTTC
TRBV9	NA	NA	TRBJ2-2	CASSVEGGGLVGGELFF	TGTGCCAGCAGCGTAGAGGGCGGGGGCCTCGTGGGCGGGGAGCTGTTTTTT
TRBV5-6	TRBD1	NA	TRBJ2-3	CASSLVRDRGGDTQYF	TGTGCCAGCAGCTTGGTACGGGACAGGGGAGGCGATACGCAGTATTTT
TRBV11-2	NA	NA	TRBJ2-1	CASSLDGPGDPFF	TGTGCCAGCAGCTTAGATGGGCCGGGAGATCCGTTCTTC
TRBV4-1	TRBD1	NA	TRBJ1-2	CASSHSQTPGQGRYTF	TGCGCCAGCAGCCATAGCCAGACCCCGGGACAGGGCCGCTACACCTTC
TRBV27	NA	NA	TRBJ2-3	CASSQSGVRNTDTQYF	TGTGCCAGCAGCCAGTCGGGGGTTAGAAACACAGATACGCAGTATTTT
TRBV5-4	NA	NA	TRBJ1-5	CASSPDRNQPQHF	TGTGCCAGCAGCCCTGACAGGAATCAGCCCCAGCATTTT
TRBV7-9	TRBD1	NA	TRBJ2-5	CASSLLLGTDQETQYF	TGTGCCAGCAGCTTATTGTTGGGGACAGATCAAGAGACCCAGTACTTC
TRBV4-2	NA	NA	TRBJ2-3	CASRGGGSTDTQYF	TGTGCCAGCAGAGGGGGGGGGAGCACAGATACGCAGTATTTT
TRBV14	NA	NA	TRBJ1-2	CASSQDFRSNYGYTF	TGTGCCAGCAGCCAAGATTTCCGGTCTAACTATGGCTACACCTTC
TRBV4-1	NA	NA	TRBJ1-2	CASSQDSLGGHYGYTF	TGCGCCAGCAGCCAAGACTCCCTAGGGGGACACTATGGCTACACCTTC
TRBV4-2	TRBD2	NA	TRBJ2-3	CASSQGPSGGPSTDTQYF	TGTGCCAGCAGCCAAGGGCCTAGCGGGGGACCCAGCACAGATACGCAGTATTTT
TRBV5-4	TRBD1	NA	TRBJ2-1	CASSLVGMGDRVNEQFF	TGTGCCAGCAGCTTGGTAGGAATGGGGGACAGGGTGAATGAGCAGTTCTTC
TRBV7-2	TRBD2	NA	TRBJ2-5	CASSLLVSGGETQYF	TGTGCCAGCAGCTTACTGGTTAGCGGGGGAGAGACCCAGTACTTC
TRBV5-1	NA	NA	TRBJ1-2	CASSSQGPLYGYTF	TGCGCCAGCAGCTCTCAGGGCCCCTTATATGGCTACACCTTC
TRBV11-2	TRBD2	NA	TRBJ2-1	CASSSNLAGGLDAEQFF	TGTGCCAGCAGCTCTAATCTAGCGGGGGGGTTAGATGCTGAGCAGTTCTTC
TRBV7-9	NA	NA	TRBJ2-1	CASSLPAGSFF	TGTGCCAGCAGCCTACCCGCGGGGTCTTTCTTC
TRBV5-4	NA	once	TRBJ2-7	CASSVRGGEQYF	TGTGCCAGCTCGGTCAGGGGAGGCGAGCAGTACTTC
TRBV7-9	NA	NA	TRBJ2-7	CASSLGDWRYEQYF	TGTGCCAGCAGCTTAGGAGATTGGAGATACGAGCAGTACTTC
TRBV9	NA	NA	TRBJ1-3	CASSVGPTGTGNTIYF	TGTGCCAGCAGCGTAGGGCCGACAGGCACTGGAAACACCATATATTTT
TRBV4-2	NA	few	TRBJ2-7	CASSQDGGKQYF	TGTGCCAGCAGCCAAGATGGGGGAAAGCAGTACTTC
TRBV9	NA	NA	TRBJ1-1	CASSAQGRLDTEAFF	TGTGCCAGCAGCGCCCAGGGACGGCTAGACACTGAAGCTTTCTTT
TRBV5-1	NA	few	TRBJ2-1	CASSLNQRWGADGDEQFF	TGCGCCAGCAGCTTGAATCAAAGGTGGGGGGCTGATGGGGATGAGCAGTTCTTC